This entry describes one TCR beta chain. Its target is not known. The data stem from a study of STAT5B mutations in CD4+ large granular lymphocyte leukemia. Turning to the study itself: Among healthy controls, a particular HLA allele went with more CDR3 'QG' motifs.

Overall study findings and caveats: Top patient clones used TRBV06 genes more often: 8/27 versus 2/35 in controls.

The survey-level immunoSEQ assay was used. Profiled with immunoSEQ multiplex PCR; TCRdb holds only in-frame clones, not every one. The table has tens of thousands of clones, 65% to 75% seen once. This CDR3 is 11 amino acids long. Germline V gene lookup returns CDR1 SGHRS and CDR2 YFSETQ. Trimming cost V 8 bases and J 4 bases; bases outside gene matches: 1. This sequence joins TRBV5-1 and TRBJ2-5; 8 nucleotides agree with TRBD2. The source material was CD4+ T cells from blood buffy coats. The origin of this receptor is a human donor in good health. Here the CDR3 DNA reads TGCGCCAGTCGGGGGGGAGAGACCCAGTACTTC. Amino acids: CASRGGETQYF. The whole variable domain, filled in from reference TRBV5-1 and TRBJ2-5, reads KAGVTQTPRYLIKTRGQQVTLSCSPISGHRSVSWYQQTPGQGLQFLFEYFSETQRNKGNFPGRFSGRQFSNSRSEMNVSTLELGDSALYLCASRGGETQYFGPGTRLLVL.